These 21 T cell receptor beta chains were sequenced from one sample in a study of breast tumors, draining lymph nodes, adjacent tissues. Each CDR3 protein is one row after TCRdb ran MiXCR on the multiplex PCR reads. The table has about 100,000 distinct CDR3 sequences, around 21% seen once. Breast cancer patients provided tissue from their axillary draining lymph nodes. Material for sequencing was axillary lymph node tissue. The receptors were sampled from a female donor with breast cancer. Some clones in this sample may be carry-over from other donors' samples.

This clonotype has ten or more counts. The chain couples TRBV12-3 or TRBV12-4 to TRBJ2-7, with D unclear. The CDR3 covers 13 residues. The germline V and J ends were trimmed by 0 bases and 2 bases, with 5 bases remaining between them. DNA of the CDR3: TGTGCCAGCAGTTTAGCTCGTACCTACGAGCAGTACTTC. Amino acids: CASSLARTYEQYF.

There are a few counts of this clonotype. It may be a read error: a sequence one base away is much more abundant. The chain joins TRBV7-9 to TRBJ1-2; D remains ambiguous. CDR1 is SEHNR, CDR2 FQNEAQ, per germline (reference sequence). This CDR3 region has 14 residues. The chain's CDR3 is CASSLIRGGYGCTF. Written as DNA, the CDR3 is TGTGCCAGCAGCTTAATCCGGGGAGGGTATGGCTGCACCTTC.

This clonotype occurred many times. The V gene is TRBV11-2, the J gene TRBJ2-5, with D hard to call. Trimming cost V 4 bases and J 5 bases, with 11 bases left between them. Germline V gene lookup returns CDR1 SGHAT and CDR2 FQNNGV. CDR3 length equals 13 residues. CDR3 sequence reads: CASSSPPGETQYF. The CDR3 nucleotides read TGTGCCAGCAGCTCTCCCCCCGGGGAGACCCAGTACTTC. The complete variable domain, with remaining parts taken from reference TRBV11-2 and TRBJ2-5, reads EAGVAQSPRYKIIEKRQSVAFWCNPISGHATLYWYQQILGQGPKLLIQFQNNGVVDDSQLPKDRFSAERLKGVDSTLKIQPAKLEDSAVYLCASSSPPGETQYFGPGTRLLVL.

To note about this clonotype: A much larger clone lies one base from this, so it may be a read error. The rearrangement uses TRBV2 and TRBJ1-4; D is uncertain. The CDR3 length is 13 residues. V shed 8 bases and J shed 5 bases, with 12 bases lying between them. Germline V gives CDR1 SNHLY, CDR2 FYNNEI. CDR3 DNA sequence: TGTGCCAGCGGAGCTGCCCGCAATGAAAAACTGTTTTTT. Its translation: CASGAARNEKLFF.

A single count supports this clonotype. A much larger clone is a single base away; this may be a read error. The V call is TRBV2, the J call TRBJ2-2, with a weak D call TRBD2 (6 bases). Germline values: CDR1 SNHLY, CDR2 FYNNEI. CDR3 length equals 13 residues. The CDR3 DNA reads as TGTGCCAGCAGGCTCACCTATACCGGGGGGCTGTTTTTT. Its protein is CASRLTYTGGLFF.

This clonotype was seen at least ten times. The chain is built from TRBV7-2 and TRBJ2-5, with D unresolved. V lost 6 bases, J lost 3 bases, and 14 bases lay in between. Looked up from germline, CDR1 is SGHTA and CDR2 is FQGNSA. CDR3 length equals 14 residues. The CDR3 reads CASRVWGGEETQYF. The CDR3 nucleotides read TGTGCCAGCAGGGTCTGGGGTGGCGAAGAGACCCAGTACTTC.

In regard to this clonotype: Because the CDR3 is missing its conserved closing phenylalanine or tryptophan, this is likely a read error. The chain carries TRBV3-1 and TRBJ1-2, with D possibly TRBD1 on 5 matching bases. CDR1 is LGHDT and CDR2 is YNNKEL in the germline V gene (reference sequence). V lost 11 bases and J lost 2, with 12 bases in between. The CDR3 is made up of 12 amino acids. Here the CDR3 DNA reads TGTGCCGGCTCGGGGGGGAACTATGGCTACACCCTC. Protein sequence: CAGSGGNYGYTL.

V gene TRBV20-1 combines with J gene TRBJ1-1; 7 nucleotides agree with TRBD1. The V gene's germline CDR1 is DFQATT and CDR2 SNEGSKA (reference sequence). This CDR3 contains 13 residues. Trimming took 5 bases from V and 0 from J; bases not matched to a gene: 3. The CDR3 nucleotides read TGCAGTGCTGCCGGGACAGTGAACACTGAAGCTTTCTTT. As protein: CSAAGTVNTEAFF.

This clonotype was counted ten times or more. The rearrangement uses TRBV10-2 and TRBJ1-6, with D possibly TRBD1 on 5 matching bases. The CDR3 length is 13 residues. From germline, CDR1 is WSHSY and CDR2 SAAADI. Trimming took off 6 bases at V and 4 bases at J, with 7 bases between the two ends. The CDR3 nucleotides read TGCGCCAGCAGCCAGGGATATAATTCACCCCTCCACTTT. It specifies CASSQGYNSPLHF.

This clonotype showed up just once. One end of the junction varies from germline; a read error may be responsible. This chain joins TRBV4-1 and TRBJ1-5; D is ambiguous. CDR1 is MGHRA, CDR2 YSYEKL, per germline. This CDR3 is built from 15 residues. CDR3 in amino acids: CANSQGLAGGQPQHF. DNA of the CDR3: TGCGCCAACAGCCAAGGGTTGGCCGGAGGTCAGCCCCAGCATTTT.

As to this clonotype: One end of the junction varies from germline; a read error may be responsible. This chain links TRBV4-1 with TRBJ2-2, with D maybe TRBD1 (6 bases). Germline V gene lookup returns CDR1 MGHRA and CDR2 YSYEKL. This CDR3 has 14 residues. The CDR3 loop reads CAGRQAGVAGELFF. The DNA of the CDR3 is TGCGCCGGCAGACAGGCAGGGGTGGCCGGGGAGCTGTTTTTT.

Written as DNA, the CDR3 is TGCAGCGCCGCAGGCGATACGCAGTATTTT. It translates to CSAAGDTQYF. The chain couples TRBV20-1 to TRBJ2-3; D uncertain. The germline V gene has CDR1 DFQATT and CDR2 SNEGSKA (reference sequence). The CDR3 loop spans 10 amino acids.

The CDR3 region has the DNA TGTGCCAGCAGCTTTGGCATCCCTAGCAATCAGCCCCAGCATTTT. This gives the protein CASSFGIPSNQPQHF. The rearrangement joins TRBV5-5 to TRBJ1-5; D is unresolved. The CDR3 runs 15 residues. Per the germline V gene, CDR1 is SGHKS and CDR2 is YYEKEE (reference sequence). The V end lost 2 bases, the J end lost 0 bases, and 9 bases lay between the germline ends.

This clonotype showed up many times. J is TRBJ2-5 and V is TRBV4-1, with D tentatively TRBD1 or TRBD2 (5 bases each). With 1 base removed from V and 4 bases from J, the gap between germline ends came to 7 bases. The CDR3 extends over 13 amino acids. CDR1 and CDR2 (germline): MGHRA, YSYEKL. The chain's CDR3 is CASSQGGIETQYF. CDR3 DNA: TGCGCCAGCAGCCAAGGGGGGATAGAGACCCAGTACTTC.

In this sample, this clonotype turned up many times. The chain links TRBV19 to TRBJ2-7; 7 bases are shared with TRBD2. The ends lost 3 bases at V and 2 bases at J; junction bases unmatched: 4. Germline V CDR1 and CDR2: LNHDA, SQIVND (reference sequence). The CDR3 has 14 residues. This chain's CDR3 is CASSMGGRTYEQYF. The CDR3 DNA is TGTGCCAGTAGTATGGGGGGGAGGACCTACGAGCAGTACTTC.

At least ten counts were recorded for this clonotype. CDR3 DNA: TGTGCCAGCAGTTTGGACAGGGTAAACTATGGCTACACCTTC. It translates to CASSLDRVNYGYTF. J is TRBJ1-2 and V is TRBV12-3 or TRBV12-4; 8 bases line up with TRBD1. Trimming took 3 bases from V and 2 from J; bases not matched to a gene: 2. The CDR3 length is 14 residues.

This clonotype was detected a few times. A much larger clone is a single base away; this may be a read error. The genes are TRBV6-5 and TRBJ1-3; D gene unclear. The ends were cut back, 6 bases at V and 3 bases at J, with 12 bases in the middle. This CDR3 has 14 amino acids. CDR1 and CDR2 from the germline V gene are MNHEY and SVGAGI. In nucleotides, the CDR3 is TGTGCCAGCAGACCGGGAGGTGTTGGAAACACCATATATTTT. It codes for CASRPGGVGNTIYF.

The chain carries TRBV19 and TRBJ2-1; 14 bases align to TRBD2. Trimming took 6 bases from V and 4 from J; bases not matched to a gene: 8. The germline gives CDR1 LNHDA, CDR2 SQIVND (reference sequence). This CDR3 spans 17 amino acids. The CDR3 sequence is CASSGVTSGRAYNEQFF. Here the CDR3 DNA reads TGTGCCAGTAGCGGAGTGACTAGCGGGAGGGCATACAATGAGCAGTTCTTC.

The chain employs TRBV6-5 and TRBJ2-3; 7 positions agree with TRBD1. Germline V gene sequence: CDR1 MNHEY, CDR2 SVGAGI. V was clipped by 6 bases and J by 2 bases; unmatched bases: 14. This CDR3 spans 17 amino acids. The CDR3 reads CASSPGQRNLTTDTQYF. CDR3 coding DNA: TGTGCCAGCAGCCCGGGACAGAGAAACCTTACCACAGATACGCAGTATTTT.

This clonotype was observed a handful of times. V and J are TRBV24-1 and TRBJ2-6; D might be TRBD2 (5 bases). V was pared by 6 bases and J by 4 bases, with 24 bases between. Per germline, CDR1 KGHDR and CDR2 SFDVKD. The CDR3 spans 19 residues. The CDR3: CATSPQEDPRVGGANVLTF. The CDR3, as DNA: TGTGCCACCAGTCCCCAGGAGGACCCGAGGGTAGGAGGGGCCAACGTCCTGACTTTC.

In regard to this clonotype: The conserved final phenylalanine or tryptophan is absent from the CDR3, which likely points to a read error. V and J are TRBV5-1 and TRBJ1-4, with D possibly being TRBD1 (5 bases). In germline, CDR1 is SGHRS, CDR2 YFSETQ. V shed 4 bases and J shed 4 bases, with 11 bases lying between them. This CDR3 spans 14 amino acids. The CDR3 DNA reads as TGCGCCAGCAGCAGGGACGGAGGTAATGAAAAACTGTTTTCT. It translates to CASSRDGGNEKLFS.